These 10 T cell receptor beta chains came from one sample sequenced in a study of blood T cell repertoires in COVID-19. Libraries were prepared by immunoSEQ multiplex PCR; TCRdb keeps only in-frame clonotypes and omits some of them. Of about 410,000 clones listed, roughly 88% are singletons. Sequenced sample: peripheral blood. These receptors all come from a woman in her twenties or thirties with active or convalescent COVID-19.

This rearrangement joins TRBV5-4 to TRBJ2-5; D is possibly TRBD1 (5 bases). The CDR3 has 14 residues. With 2 bases removed from V and 2 bases from J, the gap between germline ends came to 10 bases. Germline values: CDR1 SGHNT, CDR2 YYREEE (reference sequence). CDR3 coding DNA: TGTGCCAGCAGCTTTCAGGACAAGCAAGAGACCCAGTACTTC. This sequence encodes CASSFQDKQETQYF.

This clone is a singleton in its sample. The V and J genes are TRBV19 and TRBJ1-5; 7 nucleotides line up with TRBD1. This CDR3 region has 16 residues. Germline CDR1 and CDR2: LNHDA and SQIVND (reference sequence). After removal of 5 bases from V and 0 bases from J, the junction contained 7 bases not matched to a gene. CDR3 sequence: CASSDGQVYSNQPQHF. The DNA of the CDR3 is TGTGCCAGTAGTGACGGACAGGTCTATAGCAATCAGCCCCAGCATTTT.

With regard to this clone: This specimen includes other DNA sequences encoding the same CDR3. The chain joins TRBV27 to TRBJ2-7; the match to TRBD2 covers 9 bases. CDR3 size: 14 residues. J lost 6 bases, V lost 2 bases, and 5 bases had no gene match. The germline gives CDR1 MNHEY, CDR2 SMNVEV (reference sequence). The CDR3 sequence is CASSLAGGPREQYF. CDR3 DNA sequence: TGTGCCAGCAGTTTAGCGGGAGGGCCGCGCGAGCAGTACTTC.

This rearrangement joins TRBV29-1 to TRBJ1-2, with TRBD1 as a possible D gene (5 bases). The CDR3 sequence is 13 residues long. Germline V gives CDR1 SQVTM, CDR2 ANQGSEA. Trimming left V 6 bases short and J 0 bases short, with 11 bases between. The CDR3: CSVFDSSNYGYTF. For the CDR3, the DNA is TGCAGCGTATTCGACAGTTCTAACTATGGCTACACCTTC.

V is TRBV6-5 and J is TRBJ1-1; D gene ambiguous. The CDR3 spans 14 residues. The germline CDR1 and CDR2 sequences are MNHEY and SVGAGI. With 3 bases removed from V and 2 bases from J, the gap between germline ends came to 10 bases. The CDR3 reads CASSYVSDNTEAFF. The DNA of the CDR3 is TGTGCCAGCAGTTATGTCAGTGATAACACTGAAGCTTTCTTT.

The chain has TRBV7-6 and TRBJ1-1, with TRBD1 matching 9 bases. After removal of 4 bases from V and 5 bases from J, the junction contained 8 bases not matched to a gene. The CDR3 covers 15 residues. The germline V gene encodes CDR1 SGHVS and CDR2 FNYEAQ. CDR3 sequence: CASSSQDRGGTEAFF. The CDR3 DNA follows: TGTGCCAGCAGCTCCCAGGACAGGGGTGGAACTGAAGCTTTCTTT.

The V gene is TRBV10-1, the J gene TRBJ2-7; D uncertain. The V gene's germline CDR1 is WNHNN and CDR2 SYGVQD (reference sequence). The V and J ends lost 3 bases and 4 bases respectively, with 10 bases between them. This CDR3 has 13 amino acids. The CDR3 nucleotides read TGCGCCAGCAGTGAACACATCCGATACGAGCAGTACTTC. This encodes CASSEHIRYEQYF.

This clone has a single count. CDR3 amino acids: CATSNDREDSHEQYF. The CDR3 region has the DNA TGTGCCACCAGCAACGACAGGGAGGATTCCCACGAGCAGTACTTC. This chain uses TRBV15 with TRBJ2-7; a possible D gene is TRBD1 (7 bases). Per the germline V gene, CDR1 is LNHNV and CDR2 is YYDKDF (reference sequence). V was trimmed by 4 bases and J by 5 bases, leaving 18 bases between them. The CDR3 is made up of 15 amino acids.

The chain links TRBV4-2 to TRBJ1-4, with D possibly TRBD1 on 6 matching bases. Germline V gene sequence: CDR1 LGHNA, CDR2 YNFKEQ. This CDR3 region has 16 residues. V lost 4 bases and J lost 3, with 15 bases in between. The CDR3 coding sequence is TGTGCCAGCAGCCCACGGGGTCAGGGGTCTAATGAAAAACTGTTTTTT. Residues: CASSPRGQGSNEKLFF.

The rearrangement links TRBV9 to TRBJ1-5; D remains unclear. Germline CDR1 and CDR2: SGDLS and YYNGEE. This CDR3 has 15 amino acids. V gave up 5 bases and J gave up 2 bases, with 14 bases separating them. The DNA for the CDR3 is TGTGCCAGCAGTAGGGAGGGCTCGGGCAATCAGCCCCAGCATTTT. Translated: CASSREGSGNQPQHF.